This paragraph covers one T cell receptor beta chain sequence. This sample is part of a study of CD8 T cells in Susac syndrome. Bulk CD8+ and CD4+ cells came from magnetic negative isolation; CD8+ TEMRA by FACS. With random hexamers, reverse transcription was performed on about 0.5 to 1 ug of RNA. TCRdb recomputed calls from the immunoSEQ multiplex PCR reads with MiXCR, one row per CDR3 protein. The data hold some 300,000 distinct CDR3 sequences, with around 89% observed a single time. The CDR3 loop spans 16 amino acids. Germline loops: CDR1 SGHTA, CDR2 FQGNSA. V was pared by 3 bases and J by 0 bases, with 15 bases between.

This chain joins TRBV7-2 and TRBJ2-7, with D possibly TRBD2 on 5 matching bases. Specimen: CD8+ T cells from PBMCs. This sequence was found in a human donor with multiple sclerosis. In DNA form, the CDR3 reads TGTGCCAGCAGCTTCTTCGAGCGGTTAAACTCCTACGAGCAGTACTTC. Amino acid sequence: CASSFFERLNSYEQYF. The entire variable domain, with the rest obtained from reference TRBV7-2 and TRBJ2-7, is as follows: GAGVSQSPSNKVTEKGKDVELRCDPISGHTALYWYRQSLGQGLEFLIYFQGNSAPDKSGLPSDRFSAERTGGSVSTLTIQRTQQEDSAVYLCASSFFERLNSYEQYFGPGTRLTVT.